The 4 T cell receptor beta chains presented below share a single source sample, sequenced in a study of T cells in Graves' hyperthyroidism and ophthalmopathy. TCR beta CDR3 sequences were amplified from RNA transcripts. The HTBI primer set was used in a first-round RT-PCR of the TCR CDR3. A single record per CDR3 protein comes from TCRdb applying MiXCR to the multiplex PCR reads. The table includes hundreds of thousands of distinct CDR3 sequences, approximately 14% detected once. The sample taken for sequencing was blood. The receptors were gathered from a woman aged 40-49 years with Graves' ophthalmopathy.

The chain recombines TRBV28 with TRBJ1-3; the D gene is possibly TRBD1 (6 bases). CDR1 MDHEN and CDR2 SYDVKM come from the germline V gene. V shed 4 bases and J shed 5 bases, with 15 bases lying between them. The CDR3 runs 15 residues. The CDR3 spells CASSSQGGRRNTIYF. CDR3 in DNA: TGTGCCAGCAGTTCACAGGGTGGCAGAAGAAACACCATATATTTT. The variable domain in full, completed from reference TRBV28 and TRBJ1-3, reads DVKVTQSSRYLVKRTGEKVFLECVQDMDHENMFWYRQDPGLGLRLIYFSYDVKMKEKGDIPEGYSVSREKKERFSLILESASTNQTSMYLCASSSQGGRRNTIYFGEGSWLTVV.

This clonotype was found many times. The V gene is TRBV6-2 or TRBV6-3, the J gene TRBJ2-7; possible D gene TRBD2, 6 bases. The CDR3 sequence is 16 residues long. CDR1 is MNHEY, CDR2 SVGEGT, per germline. Trimming stripped 2 bases from V and 0 bases from J, with 14 bases between. CDR3 residues: CASSYGGSDSSYEQYF. The DNA for the CDR3 is TGTGCCAGCAGTTACGGGGGGAGCGACTCCTCCTACGAGCAGTACTTC.

A note on this clonotype: A much larger clone differs from this one at a single base, so this may be a read error. The chain uses TRBV6-2 or TRBV6-3 and TRBJ1-6; D is undetermined. The CDR3 contains 14 residues. V gave up 7 bases and J gave up 6 bases, with 13 bases separating them. Germline V gene data show CDR1 as MNHEY and CDR2 as SVGEGT. The CDR3 region has the DNA TGTGCCAGCAACACTGTCGTCGGTAATTCACCCCTCCACTTT. Amino acid sequence: CASNTVVGNSPLHF.

About this clonotype: This clone may be a read error of a much larger clone one base away. Written as DNA, the CDR3 is TGTGCCAGCGGTTACTCGGGACAGAGGGAAAAACTGTTTTTT. Its translation is CASGYSGQREKLFF. V and J are TRBV27 and TRBJ1-4; 7 nucleotides match TRBD1. J was trimmed by 8 bases and V by 8 bases; bases with no gene match: 11. This CDR3 is built from 14 residues. CDR1 MNHEY and CDR2 SMNVEV come from the germline V gene (reference sequence).